These T cell receptor beta chains were read from a single sample in a study of OX40 agonist ivuxolimab in advanced cancers. The table came from immunoSEQ multiplex PCR; TCRdb's copy has only in-frame clones and leaves some out. This sample has about 21,000 clones, with about 87% found just once. Sequenced here: CD4+ or CD8+ T cells sorted from blood, sampled in a trial of the OX40 agonist ivuxolimab. The receptors here all came from an adult with an advanced solid tumor such as melanoma, head and neck, liver or kidney cancer. Both conserved end residues are part of each CDR3. A D gene is named only where the DNA matches it firmly. The size field is filled for only some rows; it gives once, few, many or a size class.

cdr3_nt cdr3_aa clone_size j_call d_call v_call
TGTGCCATCAGTGAATCAGGACAGGCGATCGTCGAGCAGTACTTC CAISESGQAIVEQYF . TRBJ2-7 TRBD1 TRBV10-3
TGCGCCAGCAGCTTCCGTCCGGGGGGTTCGAATGAGCAGTTCTTC CASSFRPGGSNEQFF . TRBJ2-1 TRBD2 TRBV5-1
TGTGCCAGCAGTTACGGGACCGCGGGGGGCAATGAGCAGTTCTTC CASSYGTAGGNEQFF . TRBJ2-1 TRBD2 TRBV6-5
TGTGCCTGGAGTCAGGGACAGGGGGCGATCAACTATGGCTACACCTTC CAWSQGQGAINYGYTF . TRBJ1-2 TRBD1 TRBV30
TGTGCCAGCAGTCTGGGACCGTACAATCAGCCCCAGCATTTT CASSLGPYNQPQHF . TRBJ1-5 . TRBV6-5
TGTGCCAGCAGCTTTTGGCATAATTCACCCCTCCACTTT CASSFWHNSPLHF once TRBJ1-6 . TRBV5-6
TGTGCCAGCAGTGAAAAATTTGTGGCCTTGGCGCAGCCCCAGCATTTT CASSEKFVALAQPQHF once TRBJ1-5 . TRBV6-1
TGTGCCAGCAGCCAATCAATCAGCGGGGGGCCCACAGATACGCAGTATTTT CASSQSISGGPTDTQYF . TRBJ2-3 TRBD2 TRBV4-2
TGTGCCAGCAGTTCGGTCACAGGATGGAGTTATGGCTACACCTTC CASSSVTGWSYGYTF . TRBJ1-2 . TRBV6-5
TGTGCCAGCAGCATATCAGGACAGGGGCTACCGAGCTCCTACAATGAGCAGTTCTTC CASSISGQGLPSSYNEQFF once TRBJ2-1 TRBD1 TRBV11-2
TGTGCCAGCAGTGCCGGGACAGGGGCCTGGGTCGAGCAGTACTTC CASSAGTGAWVEQYF few TRBJ2-7 TRBD1 TRBV6-1
TGTGCCAGCAGCTTCAACCAGGGGCAGGCCCAGTACTTC CASSFNQGQAQYF . TRBJ2-5 . TRBV7-2
TGCGCCAGCAGCCGCGAGGGACAGGGGGAGTACATTCAGTACTTC CASSREGQGEYIQYF . TRBJ2-4 TRBD1 TRBV4-1
TGCGCCAGCAGCCACTTTTCCACTGAAGCTTTCTTT CASSHFSTEAFF . TRBJ1-1 . TRBV4-1
TGTGCCAGCAGCTTAGGAGACAGGGGGCGTCACGGGGAGCTGTTTTTT CASSLGDRGRHGELFF . TRBJ2-2 TRBD1 TRBV7-2
TGCGCCAGCAGCCAATACTACGGGACGGCCTATGGCTACACCTTC CASSQYYGTAYGYTF once TRBJ1-2 . TRBV4-3
TGTGCCAGTAGCCAACAGGAAAGCTCCTACAATGAGCAGTTCTTC CASSQQESSYNEQFF . TRBJ2-1 . TRBV19
TGTGCCAGCAGCCCCGACGGGGGTAACACCGGGGAGCTGTTTTTT CASSPDGGNTGELFF medium-sized TRBJ2-2 . TRBV9
TGTGCCAGCAGTTCCGAAGGGGGGTTCTCCTTTAAATTCTTC CASSSEGGFSFKFF . TRBJ2-1 . TRBV7-2
TGCACCAGCAGCCCAGTAGGGGACCGTCGGCAGTACTTC CTSSPVGDRRQYF . TRBJ2-7 . TRBV1
TGCGCCAGCAGCCAAGATCTAGCGGAAGAGACCCAGTACTTC CASSQDLAEETQYF . TRBJ2-5 TRBD2 TRBV4-1
TGTGCCTGGTTATCCGGCTACGAGCAGTACTTC CAWLSGYEQYF . TRBJ2-7 . TRBV30
TGTGCCAGCACGGGGGACACCGGGGAGCTGTTTTTT CASTGDTGELFF . TRBJ2-2 . TRBV27
TGCGCCAGCAGCCAAGATCCTTATAATTCACCCCTCCACTTT CASSQDPYNSPLHF once TRBJ1-6 . TRBV4-1
TGTGCCAGCAGTGGGTCCGGGGAGACCCAGTACTTC CASSGSGETQYF . TRBJ2-5 . TRBV6-1
TGTGCCAGCAGCATTGACAGGAGCTCCTACAATGAGCAGTTCTTC CASSIDRSSYNEQFF . TRBJ2-1 . TRBV11-3
TGTGCCAGCAGTCTCCCTGGGGGGTCAGAGACCCAGTACTTC CASSLPGGSETQYF few TRBJ2-5 . TRBV6-6
TGTGCCAGCAGCTCCAGCGGAGGGAACGAGCAGTACTTC CASSSSGGNEQYF . TRBJ2-7 . TRBV7-6
TGTGCCAGTGGGTGGACGGAATTTTCGGCTTGGGGCTATGGCTACACCTTC CASGWTEFSAWGYGYTF . TRBJ1-2 . TRBV19
TGTGCCAGCAGCTTAGACAGAAGGGGACTAGCCGACACCGGGGAGCTGTTTTTT CASSLDRRGLADTGELFF . TRBJ2-2 TRBD2 TRBV11-2
TGTGCCAGCTCTCCGGACAGGGGTGGTTCACCCCTCCACTTT CASSPDRGGSPLHF . TRBJ1-6 TRBD1 TRBV5-6
TGTGCCAGCAGTGAAAGTGGAGAGGGAAACTATGGCTACACCTTC CASSESGEGNYGYTF few TRBJ1-2 . TRBV6-1
TGTGCCAGTAGTTTAACAGGAGCGCCGAAGCTGTTTTTT CASSLTGAPKLFF once TRBJ2-2 . TRBV19
TGTGCCAGCAGTTTACTTCCAGGGCTGAACACTGAAGCTTTCTTT CASSLLPGLNTEAFF . TRBJ1-1 . TRBV27
TGTGCCAGCAGCGGGTACAGGGTAGCTGACACCGGGGAGCTGTTTTTT CASSGYRVADTGELFF . TRBJ2-2 . TRBV9
TGTGCCAGCAGGCAATACCTAGCGGTGAGCACAGATACGCAGTATTTT CASRQYLAVSTDTQYF . TRBJ2-3 TRBD2 TRBV28
TGTGCCAGCAGCCGGAACACTGAAGCTTTCTTT CASSRNTEAFF . TRBJ1-1 . TRBV5-4
TGCGCCAGCAGCCAAGATCAGGGTATCCTTGAAGCTTTCTTT CASSQDQGILEAFF . TRBJ1-1 . TRBV4-1
TGTGCCATCAGTGAGTCGATTGGGGGGGGTCAGCCCCAGCATTTT CAISESIGGGQPQHF . TRBJ1-5 . TRBV10-3
TGCGCCAGCAGCTTGGAGATTTCCTACGAGCAGTACTTC CASSLEISYEQYF . TRBJ2-7 . TRBV5-1
TGTGCCAGCAGCGGAATAAAGGGACAGTTCCAAGAGACCCAGTACTTC CASSGIKGQFQETQYF . TRBJ2-5 TRBD1 TRBV5-6
TGTGCCTGGAAAGGCGGTGGCACTGAAGCTTTCTTT CAWKGGGTEAFF . TRBJ1-1 . TRBV30
TGTGCCAGCAGTCAGAGAGGGGAAGAGACCCAGTACTTC CASSQRGEETQYF . TRBJ2-5 . TRBV25-1
TGTGCCAGCAGCTTAGGGGGACAACGTATACCCTACGAGCAGTACTTC CASSLGGQRIPYEQYF once TRBJ2-7 . TRBV11-2
TGTGCCAGCAGCGGCACGACAGGGGATGAGACCCAGTACTTC CASSGTTGDETQYF once TRBJ2-5 TRBD1 TRBV6-1
TGTGCCTGGAGTCGGGGAACGAGCAGCCGAGGAAACACCATATATTTT CAWSRGTSSRGNTIYF . TRBJ1-3 . TRBV30
TGTGCCAGTAGTATCGCCGACAGGGAAACCGGGGAGCTGTTTTTT CASSIADRETGELFF . TRBJ2-2 TRBD1 TRBV19
TGTGCCAGCAGCAAAAGGGACAGAGATTTGAACACTGAAGCTTTCTTT CASSKRDRDLNTEAFF . TRBJ1-1 TRBD1 TRBV7-8
TGTGGATCCGTTACAGGGACAGGCGGGGAGCTGTTTTTT CGSVTGTGGELFF . TRBJ2-2 TRBD1 TRBV19
TGCGCCAGCAGCCAGAAAACGGGTACTGGAAACACCATATATTTT CASSQKTGTGNTIYF . TRBJ1-3 . TRBV4-1
TGTGCCAGCAGCCCTGGACTGGGGAACACTGAAGCTTTCTTT CASSPGLGNTEAFF . TRBJ1-1 . TRBV27
TGTGCCAGCAGCGTAGTTCGAACAGGGGGTTACGAGCAGTACTTC CASSVVRTGGYEQYF . TRBJ2-7 TRBD1 TRBV7-9